The entry that follows covers one T cell receptor beta chain sequence. No cognate antigen has been identified for it. This sample is drawn from a study of monozygotic twins with inflammatory bowel disease (dated by TCRdb to between 2017 and 2020). Background for the entire study: The complete study included about 28 monozygotic twin pairs: 19 IBD-discordant Danish pairs and nine German pairs, of which four were IBD-concordant and five were IBD-discordant. The search for disease-associated traits relied mainly on comparing IBD patients with their genetically identical healthy co-twins within discordant pairs. Each individual had, on average, about 151 000 unique TCRalpha sequences and 181 000 unique TCRbeta sequences available for analysis. Broader findings and caveats from the paper: The analysis was unable to tell different T cell subtypes apart. A decrease in TCRbeta repertoire diversity, as measured by inverse Simpson index, was observed in IBD patients compared with their healthy co-twins. Repertoire similarity did not differ between concordant and discordant twins, which could be due to limited statistical power. Fewer clonotypes were shared with other individuals by IBD patients than by healthy twins, most markedly in patients showing signs of disease activity. No single strong signal or clonotype linked to IBD turned up in the results, so the idea that one exists was not supported. Because patients received different immunosuppressive treatments, the repertoires may have picked up extra background noise and variability between individuals.

From each donor, a roughly 2.3 ml peripheral blood sample was collected into PAXgene tubes and stored at -80 degrees C. Total RNA was isolated from whole blood with the PAXgene blood miRNA kit on an automated QIAcube, without T cell sorting. Deep TCRalpha and TCRbeta repertoire profiling with unique molecular barcoding was performed on peripheral blood of monozygotic twin pairs concordant or discordant for inflammatory bowel disease. Smoking habits were recorded for all twin pairs, and each individual was classified as a current, former or never smoker. Spanning cysteine to phenylalanine, the CDR3 consists of 16 amino acids. No nucleotide data were recorded. CDR1 and CDR2, looked up from the germline V gene, are SGHAT and FQNNGV. Libraries came from 5' RACE. For each TCR library, 3,000 to 4,000 ng of total RNA was used. cDNA was synthesized with SMARTScribe reverse transcriptase in eight separate reactions per sample. During cDNA synthesis, template switching was used to introduce unique molecular identifiers that contained a 6-nucleotide sample barcode. TCRalpha and TCRbeta cDNA was amplified in two nested PCRs of approximately 17 and 9 cycles, and bead purification was carried out after each PCR. Before amplification, cDNA was treated with uracil DNA-glycosylase and purified using the QIAquick PCR purification kit. The second PCR added Illumina TruSeq-compatible adapters along with sample-specific barcodes. Library quality and concentration were checked on TapeStation and Qubit, and libraries were pooled at roughly 5 ng each. Sequencing of pooled libraries was carried out on an Illumina HiSeq2500 single-index Rapid Run using 2 x 100 bp reads and custom sequencing primers. The published analysis was carried out like this. MiGEC version 1.2.6 was used for UMI-based consensus assembly to correct PCR and sequencing errors. MiXCR version 2.1.1 was used to carry out V(D)J alignment, clonotype assembly and CDR3 extraction. Gene usage, clonotype sharing and MAIT/NKT TCR abundance were normalised by analysing the top 1000, 10 000 and 20 000 clonotypes per sample. Diversity was computed as the inverse Simpson index with the vegan R package after downsampling to 27 000 UMIs. Paired Mann-Whitney U tests were applied to discordant twin pairs, with Benjamini-Hochberg correction for multiple testing. TCRdb reprocessed the reads, so every CDR3 protein sequence counts as one entry and DNA is not shown. The V and J calls and clone size come from TCRdb's table, not from the authors' own analysis. The table of this sample itemizes some 130,000 distinct CDR3 sequences. The top ten constitute 1% to 1.5% of the sample.

The rearranged chain carries TRBV11-2 and TRBJ2-1; TCRdb's assignment of TRBD2 cannot be checked, as there is no DNA. The sample taken for sequencing was blood. This clonotype was sampled from a human donor with ulcerative colitis or Crohn's disease, or a healthy co-twin of an affected twin (not recorded which). The CDR3 loop reads CASSWMAGVVGNEQFF.